The next 3 T cell receptor beta chains were all read from a single sample in a study of cytomegalovirus exposure and HLA in healthy donors. Vbeta (60) and Jbeta (13) primers were used in the PCR. Sequencing used immunoSEQ multiplex PCR; TCRdb keeps in-frame clones, though not all of them. This sample has 150,000 to 200,000 clones, with roughly 74% found just once. Sample: PBMCs. The receptors were gathered from a woman aged 40 to 50 in good health and CMV-seropositive.

The chain recombines TRBV2 with TRBJ1-1; D gene uncertain. CDR3 size: 11 residues. Germline CDR1 reads SNHLY; CDR2 reads FYNNEI. V gave up 4 bases and J gave up 4 bases, with 4 bases separating them. CDR3 coding DNA: TGTGCCAGCAGTGTTATCACTGAAGCTTTCTTT. Protein sequence: CASSVITEAFF.

The chain carries TRBV6-6 and TRBJ2-5; D remains unclear. V lost 7 bases and J lost 2, with 11 bases in between. CDR1 and CDR2 (germline): MNHNY, SVGAGI (reference sequence). The CDR3 contains 13 residues. CDR3 loop: CASKVGGQETQYF. Here the CDR3 DNA reads TGTGCCAGCAAGGTTGGCGGACAAGAGACCCAGTACTTC.

The V gene is TRBV5-1, the J gene TRBJ1-2, with a possible D match to TRBD1 (5 bases). This CDR3 is 13 amino acids long. CDR1 and CDR2 from the germline V gene are SGHRS and YFSETQ. The V end lost 0 bases, the J end lost 6 bases, and 9 bases lay between the germline ends. The CDR3 nucleotides read TGCGCCAGCAGCTTGGAAGGGGCTGATGGCTACACCTTC. This gives the protein CASSLEGADGYTF.